Below are 10 T cell receptor beta chains sequenced from a single sample in a study of cytomegalovirus exposure and HLA in healthy donors. PCR was performed using 60 Vbeta and 13 Jbeta primers. TCRdb keeps only in-frame clones here, not all; method: immunoSEQ multiplex PCR. Recorded for this sample: over 100,000 clones. What was sequenced was PBMCs. These receptor sequences come from a man aged 30 to 39 in good health and CMV-seronegative.

The chain couples TRBV18 to TRBJ2-3, with D tentatively TRBD1 (6 bases). V was clipped by 3 bases and J by 0 bases, with 16 bases between them. Germline CDR1 and CDR2: KGHSH and LQKENI. The CDR3 is 17 amino acids. CDR3 in DNA: TGTGCCAGCTCACCGCTCCGGGACACTCGAAGCACAGATACGCAGTATTTT. It codes for CASSPLRDTRSTDTQYF.

V gene TRBV5-1 combines with J gene TRBJ1-2, with TRBD1 matching over 7 bases. The CDR3 covers 14 residues. V dropped 1 base and J dropped 4; count of bases not matched to a gene: 4. CDR1 is SGHRS and CDR2 is YFSETQ in the germline V gene. The DNA of the CDR3 is TGCGCCAGCAGCTTGACAGGGGCTGGCTATGGCTACACCTTC. It encodes CASSLTGAGYGYTF.

This sequence joins TRBV28 and TRBJ2-1; possibly TRBD2 for D (6 bases). Per germline, CDR1 MDHEN and CDR2 SYDVKM. This CDR3 comprises 14 residues. Trimming took off 2 bases at V and 7 bases at J, with 12 bases between the two ends. This chain's CDR3 is CASSLKPGRNEQFF. CDR3 nucleotides: TGTGCCAGCAGTTTAAAGCCGGGGAGGAATGAGCAGTTCTTC.

The chain combines TRBV7-9 with TRBJ2-1; 14 nucleotides align to TRBD2. With V trimmed by 4 bases and J by 3 bases, 8 bases remained unmatched. The length of the CDR3 is 18 residues. From germline, CDR1 is SEHNR and CDR2 FQNEAQ (reference sequence). The CDR3 protein is CASSSQGLAGDYYNEQFF. CDR3 DNA sequence: TGTGCCAGCAGCTCTCAGGGACTAGCGGGGGACTACTACAATGAGCAGTTCTTC.

The chain has TRBV9 and TRBJ1-1, with D maybe TRBD1 (6 bases). V lost 3 bases and J 0 bases, leaving 18 bases between the germline ends. This CDR3 has 17 residues. Germline assignment: CDR1 SGDLS and CDR2 YYNGEE. Here the CDR3 reads CASSAARGGSVNTEAFF. The CDR3 DNA is TGTGCCAGCAGCGCAGCCAGGGGTGGCAGCGTGAACACTGAAGCTTTCTTT.

This chain joins TRBV9 and TRBJ2-5; 12 nucleotides align to TRBD2. This CDR3 has 20 amino acids. The germline gives CDR1 SGDLS, CDR2 YYNGEE. J gave up 2 bases and V 0 bases, and 14 bases lay outside the gene matches. CDR3 DNA sequence: TGTGCCAGCAGCGTAGCTACCCCGAAGGGGCTAGCGGGGGGGCAAGAGACCCAGTACTTC. Protein sequence: CASSVATPKGLAGGQETQYF.

The chain has TRBV11-2 and TRBJ2-5, with 8 bases fitting TRBD2. CDR1 is SGHAT and CDR2 is FQNNGV in the germline V gene. V was clipped by 5 bases and J by 5 bases; unmatched bases: 7. This CDR3 comprises 14 residues. The CDR3 coding sequence is TGTGCCAGCAGCGACATAGCGGGGCGGGAGACCCAGTACTTC. Protein: CASSDIAGRETQYF.

This chain joins TRBV6-1 and TRBJ2-5; 8 bases line up with TRBD2. Losses at the gene ends were 8 bases for V and 5 bases for J; bases not matched to a gene: 7. The CDR3 extends over 13 amino acids. In germline, CDR1 is MNHNS, CDR2 SASEGT. The CDR3 DNA follows: TGTGCCAGCCCGGGGGGGGACCTCGAGACCCAGTACTTC. Its translation is CASPGGDLETQYF.

The rearrangement uses TRBV6-1 and TRBJ2-3; possible D gene TRBD2, 6 bases. Per germline, CDR1 MNHNS and CDR2 SASEGT. This CDR3 is built from 12 residues. V lost 6 bases and J lost 2, with 6 bases in between. DNA of the CDR3: TGTGCCAGCAGGGACTACACAGATACGCAGTATTTT. As protein: CASRDYTDTQYF.

V usage is TRBV7-8 and J usage is TRBJ2-1, with 7 bases matching TRBD1. CDR1 is SGHVS and CDR2 is FQNEAQ in the germline V gene. The CDR3 has 14 residues. The trim removed 4 bases at V and 6 bases at J, leaving 6 bases unmatched. Here the CDR3 DNA reads TGTGCCAGCAGCTCCGGTGACAGGGTCAATGAGCAGTTCTTC. Encoded protein: CASSSGDRVNEQFF.